Listed here are 19 T cell receptor beta chains from one sample, sequenced in a study of identical twins. TCRdb passed the 5' RACE reads through MiXCR, listing each CDR3 protein once. The repertoire holds hundreds of thousands of distinct CDR3 sequences, with roughly an eighth as singletons. The same specimen was also included in a second study, on yellow fever vaccine responses in identical twins.

The sample was PBMCs. These receptors were obtained from a woman aged 18-35 years in good health.

This clonotype came up a few times. The chain has TRBV20-1 and TRBJ2-2; 12 bases align to TRBD2. The CDR3 has 16 residues. The germline gives CDR1 DFQATT, CDR2 SNEGSKA (reference sequence). Trimming removed 0 bases from V and 9 bases from J; junction bases left unmatched: 8. The DNA of the CDR3 is TGCAGTGCTAGAGATGGAGGACTAGCGGGACGGAGGGAGCTGTTTTTT. Its translation is CSARDGGLAGRRELFF.

The chain has TRBV12-3 or TRBV12-4 and TRBJ1-6; TRBD1 aligns across 7 bases. There are 14 residues in the CDR3. V was clipped by 6 bases and J by 12 bases; unmatched bases: 11. CDR3 region: CASSSRQGFLPLHF. In nucleotides, the CDR3 is TGTGCCAGCAGCTCTCGACAGGGTTTTTTACCCCTCCACTTT.

The gene calls are TRBV7-9 and TRBJ2-7; 8 bases are shared with TRBD1. This CDR3 region has 16 residues. Germline lookup yields CDR1 SEHNR and CDR2 FQNEAQ (reference sequence). Losses at the gene ends were 4 bases for V and 3 bases for J; bases not matched to a gene: 11. Written as DNA, the CDR3 is TGTGCCAGCAGCTCACCACCTAGTACAGGGGGCTACGAGCAGTACGTC. It yields the protein CASSSPPSTGGYEQYV.

This clonotype turned up a few times. The genes are TRBV6-1 and TRBJ2-3, with 10 bases aligning to TRBD2. The germline V gene encodes CDR1 MNHNS and CDR2 SASEGT. Trimming at V came to 7 bases and at J to 4 bases, leaving 11 bases not matched to a gene. The CDR3 has 16 amino acids. The CDR3 here is CASIDGLAGVPDTQYF. CDR3 bases: TGTGCCAGCATCGACGGGCTAGCGGGAGTACCAGATACGCAGTATTTT.

A few counts support this clonotype. The rearrangement joins TRBV7-6 to TRBJ2-7, with 8 bases matching TRBD1. The CDR3 spans 18 residues. V trimming: 0 bases; J trimming: 0 bases; junction bases outside the gene matches: 10. CDR1 and CDR2 (germline): SGHVS, FNYEAQ. This chain's CDR3 is CASSLAAGGPAISYEQYF. DNA for the CDR3: TGTGCCAGCAGCTTAGCGGCAGGGGGCCCCGCGATCTCCTACGAGCAGTACTTC.

This clonotype appeared a few times. The chain uses TRBV12-3 or TRBV12-4 and TRBJ1-1, with TRBD1 as a possible D gene (5 bases). There are 12 residues in the CDR3. Trimming shortened V by 6 bases and J by 7 bases, and 12 bases separated the two germline ends. The CDR3 loop is CASSPGSGEAFF. Written as DNA, the CDR3 is TGTGCCAGCAGCCCAGGGTCGGGTGAAGCTTTCTTT.

This clonotype was detected only a few times. The chain is built from TRBV12-3 or TRBV12-4 and TRBJ2-7; TRBD2 matches 7 bases. This CDR3 is built from 15 residues. Trimming took 1 base from V and 2 from J; bases not matched to a gene: 5. The CDR3 nucleotides are TGTGCCAGCAGTTTAGAGGGAGGGTCGACCTACGAGCAGTACTTC. This sequence encodes CASSLEGGSTYEQYF.

In its sample, this clonotype was seen a few times. This chain connects TRBV7-6 to TRBJ2-3; tentatively, D is TRBD1 (5 bases). This CDR3 contains 16 residues. Germline-derived CDR1 and CDR2 are SGHVS and FNYEAQ. V was shortened by 1 base and J by 4 bases, with 15 bases between the two germline ends. The CDR3 protein is CASSLDQGPSSDTQYF. CDR3 DNA sequence: TGTGCCAGCAGCTTAGATCAGGGTCCGAGCTCAGATACGCAGTATTTT.

Only a few counts were recorded for this clonotype. CDR3 amino acids: CASGPGLSNTEAFF. The DNA of the CDR3 is TGTGCCAGCGGACCGGGACTTTCGAACACTGAAGCTTTCTTT. The chain has TRBV6-1 and TRBJ1-1; D is possibly TRBD1 (5 bases). The V end was cut by 8 bases, the J end by 1 base, with 14 bases between. Germline V CDR1 and CDR2: MNHNS, SASEGT. This CDR3 comprises 14 residues.

The gene calls are TRBV21-1 and TRBJ2-6; TRBD2 is taken as the D call from the table, unchecked against the DNA. TRBV21-1 is flagged as a pseudogene. The CDR3 extends over 20 amino acids. The CDR3 sequence: CASSKEWRAGPLSGANVLTF. CDR3 nucleotides: TGTGCCAGCAGCAAAGAGTGGAGAGCGGGACCCCTCTCTGGGGCCAACGTCCTGACTTTC.

The chain recombines TRBV19 with TRBJ1-1; TRBD1 aligns across 9 bases. Germline V gene data show CDR1 as LNHDA and CDR2 as SQIVND (reference sequence). CDR3 length equals 13 residues. V shed 7 bases, J shed 6 bases, and the junction held 6 bases outside the gene matches. The CDR3: CASNPQGAAEAFF. The CDR3, as DNA: TGTGCCAGTAATCCACAGGGGGCGGCTGAAGCTTTCTTT.

This clonotype was recorded many times. The chain couples TRBV10-3 to TRBJ2-7; tentative D call: TRBD2 (6 bases). The germline V gene has CDR1 ENHRY and CDR2 SYGVKD. The CDR3 runs 15 residues. Trimming removed 0 bases at V and 5 bases at J, with 14 bases between. The CDR3 nucleotides are TGTGCCATCAGTGAGTCTAGCGGATCGTTCAACGAGCAGTACGTC. Amino acid sequence: CAISESSGSFNEQYV.

The chain recombines TRBV6-1 with TRBJ2-1, with TRBD1 identical over 10 bases. CDR3 length equals 20 residues. The J segment lost 0 bases and the V segment lost 0 bases, leaving 11 bases of the junction unmatched. Germline lookup yields CDR1 MNHNS and CDR2 SASEGT. The CDR3 spells CASSEALRTGGRGSYNEQFF. As DNA, the CDR3 is TGTGCCAGCAGTGAAGCGCTCCGGACAGGGGGACGGGGCTCCTACAATGAGCAGTTCTTC.

The J gene is TRBJ1-1, the V gene TRBV4-2; 7 nucleotides match TRBD1. The trim removed 4 bases at V and 4 bases at J, leaving 6 bases unmatched. The V gene's germline CDR1 is LGHNA and CDR2 YNFKEQ. The CDR3 length is 14 residues. CDR3 nucleotide sequence: TGTGCCAGCAGCCGGCGGACAGGACTCACTGAAGCTTTCTTT. Its protein product is CASSRRTGLTEAFF.

The chain combines TRBV12-3 or TRBV12-4 with TRBJ2-7; TRBD2 might be the D (6 bases). Trimming took 6 bases from V and 7 from J, leaving 22 bases between them. The CDR3 is 15 residues long. CDR3: CASSRRSAGLGEQYF. The CDR3 coding sequence is TGTGCCAGCAGCCGCCGGTCGGCGGGACTTGGAGAGCAGTACTTC.

There are a few counts of this clonotype. J is TRBJ1-3 and V is TRBV12-3 or TRBV12-4; 7 nucleotides line up with TRBD1. The length of the CDR3 is 15 residues. Losses at the gene ends were 6 bases for V and 3 bases for J; bases not matched to a gene: 8. The CDR3 sequence: CASSPDRAYGNTIYF. The CDR3 DNA is TGTGCCAGCAGCCCCGACAGGGCTTATGGAAACACCATATATTTT.

This clonotype was counted a few times. V usage is TRBV7-9 and J usage is TRBJ2-1, with D possibly being TRBD1 (5 bases). Trimming shortened V by 1 base and J by 10 bases, and 14 bases separated the two germline ends. Germline CDR1 SEHNR, CDR2 FQNEAQ (reference sequence). The CDR3 is made up of 14 amino acids. CDR3 in amino acids: CASSLGVQNREQFF. The CDR3 nucleotides read TGTGCCAGCAGCTTAGGAGTACAAAACAGGGAGCAGTTCTTC.

This clonotype has a handful of counts. The J gene is TRBJ2-2, the V gene TRBV6-5, with D unclear. V was shortened by 2 bases and J by 2 bases, with 6 bases between the two germline ends. This CDR3 has 14 residues. Germline CDR1 reads MNHEY; CDR2 reads SVGAGI. The chain's CDR3 is CASSYRYNTGELFF. For the CDR3, the DNA is TGTGCCAGCAGTTACCGCTATAACACCGGGGAGCTGTTTTTT.

Ten or more counts support this clonotype. This chain joins TRBV28 and TRBJ2-5; D might be TRBD1 or TRBD2, each matching 5 bases. The V gene lost 4 bases and the J gene lost 7 bases, with 13 bases spanning the gap. The V gene's germline CDR1 is MDHEN and CDR2 SYDVKM. The CDR3 is made up of 13 amino acids. The CDR3 spells CASSSGPIGTQYF. The CDR3, as DNA: TGTGCCAGCAGTTCGGGGCCTATTGGGACCCAGTACTTC.